This T cell receptor (beta chain) was observed in a study of shared clonotypes between healthy human individuals. Across the whole study: Donor ages ranged 18 to 49 years: a couple of women, a few men. Each donor had three CD4 naive, three CD4 memory, two CD8 naive and one CD8 memory plate. Overall study results and limits: Investigators expected sequencing depth to affect clonotype sharing among donors.

With respect to this clone: Its antigen is undetermined.

The CDR3 runs to 14 residues. Trimming pared 4 bases from V and 7 bases from J, leaving 17 bases between. Germline V gives CDR1 SGHRS, CDR2 YFSETQ. Running of the assay took place at deep level. Sequencing was performed with immunoSEQ multiplex PCR; in TCRdb, only in-frame clones are kept and a portion is missing. The sample holds over a million clones; around 76% are singletons and the top ten take about 1.4%. Material for sequencing was memory CD4+ T cells sorted from blood. As for subset: CD45RA-negative fraction. The genes are TRBV5-1 and TRBJ1-2; weak D call: TRBD1 (5 bases). The receptor's source is a man aged 18-30 years in good health. The CDR3 nucleotides read TGCGCCAGCAGCGCGATGGCGGGGCAAGCTGGCTACACCTTC. Protein sequence: CASSAMAGQAGYTF. The whole variable domain, filled in from reference TRBV5-1 and TRBJ1-2, reads KAGVTQTPRYLIKTRGQQVTLSCSPISGHRSVSWYQQTPGQGLQFLFEYFSETQRNKGNFPGRFSGRQFSNSRSEMNVSTLELGDSALYLCASSAMAGQAGYTFGSGTRLTVV.